What follows describes a single T cell receptor (beta chain). Its antigen is undetermined. Only in-frame clones appear in the TCRdb table, and some are missing; sequencing was by immunoSEQ multiplex PCR. The sample consists of around 230,000 clones, about 86% of them appearing once. The data derive from a study of cytomegalovirus exposure and HLA in healthy donors. For the study at large: The 120 validation repertoires and the 650 to 850 first-cohort repertoires shared a platform, a later analysis reported. Study results and limitations: With high specificity and sensitivity, the classifier reportedly diagnosed cytomegalovirus status. The study flagged 150 to 200 TCR beta chains as cytomegalovirus-associated. Specificity for CMV antigens was confirmed in vitro for a few of the CMV-associated chains.

Germline V gives CDR1 SGDLS, CDR2 YYNGEE. Germline trimming cut 0 bases from V and 7 bases from J; bases unmatched to any gene: 8. The CDR3 is made up of 18 amino acids. The receptor was isolated from a woman aged 30 to 39 in good health and CMV-seropositive. The genes are TRBV9 and TRBJ2-2, with 14 positions matching TRBD2. Sequenced input: PBMCs. The DNA of the CDR3 is TGTGCCAGCAGCGTAGATCGGGGACTAGCGGGAGAGGTCGGGGAGCTGTTTTTT. Its protein is CASSVDRGLAGEVGELFF.